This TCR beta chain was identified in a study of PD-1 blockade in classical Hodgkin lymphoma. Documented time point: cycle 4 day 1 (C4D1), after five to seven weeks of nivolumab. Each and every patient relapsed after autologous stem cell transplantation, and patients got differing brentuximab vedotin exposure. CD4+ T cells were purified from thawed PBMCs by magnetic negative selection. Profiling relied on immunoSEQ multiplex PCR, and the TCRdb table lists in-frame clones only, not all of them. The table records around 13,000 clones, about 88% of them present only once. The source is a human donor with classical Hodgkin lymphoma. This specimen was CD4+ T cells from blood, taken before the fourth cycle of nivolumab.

CDR3 region: CASSQVQGNSPLHF. The CDR3 DNA sequence: TGCGCCAGCAGCCAAGTACAAGGCAATTCACCCCTCCACTTT. The chain is built from TRBV4-3 and TRBJ1-6; D not resolved. The CDR3 totals 14 residues. V was shortened by 1 base and J by 7 bases, with 8 bases between the two germline ends. Germline V lookup: CDR1 LGHNA, CDR2 YSLEER.